The clone carrying this TCR beta chain was seen many times. Its antigen is undetermined. These data come from a study of identical twins. Whole-study findings and limits: Out-of-frame alpha sequences shared between twins exhibited an excess of low generation probability. Donors were not followed over many years; analysis was cross-sectional.

Deletions cut 3 bases from V and 5 bases from J, with 13 bases between. CDR1 DFQATT and CDR2 SNEGSKA come from the germline V gene (reference sequence). CDR3 length: 13 amino acids. TCRdb re-called the 5' RACE reads with MiXCR, one entry per CDR3 protein. The sample lists 310,000 or so distinct CDR3 sequences; about 8.9% were seen once. These sequences were also reported in another study, on yellow fever vaccine responses in identical twins.

This TCR was sampled from a woman aged 18-35 years in good health. The rearrangement uses TRBV20-1 and TRBJ2-5, with a weak D call TRBD1 (5 bases). The specimen sequenced was memory (CD45RO+) T cells sorted from blood. The chain's CDR3 is CSARKDKSETQYF. The CDR3 DNA reads as TGCAGTGCTAGGAAGGACAAAAGCGAGACCCAGTACTTC.